These T cell receptor beta chains were read from a single sample in a study of Graves' ophthalmopathy and Graves' hyperthyroidism. TCRdb called the multiplex PCR reads again in MiXCR, with one record for every CDR3 protein. Of about 160,000 distinct CDR3 sequences in the sample, roughly two fifths were seen once. The sequenced material came from peripheral blood. The source of these receptors is a woman aged 40 to 50 with Graves' ophthalmopathy. Each CDR3 is given with its conserved first and last residue. D genes are given only for firm matches. Part of the rows lack a size; the others show once, few, many or a class for expanded clones.

v_call: TRBV6-2/TRBV6-3; j_call: TRBJ2-7; d_call: .; clone_size: .; cdr3_aa: CASRVAPSSYEQYF; cdr3_nt: TGTGCCAGCAGGGTAGCGCCATCCTCCTACGAGCAGTACTTC
v_call: TRBV2; j_call: TRBJ2-7; d_call: .; clone_size: .; cdr3_aa: CASSEADHSYEQYF; cdr3_nt: TGTGCCAGCAGTGAAGCTGATCACTCCTACGAGCAGTACTTC
v_call: TRBV28; j_call: TRBJ1-3; d_call: .; clone_size: .; cdr3_aa: CASTTAADTIYF; cdr3_nt: TGTGCCAGCACCACAGCCGCGGACACCATATATTTT
v_call: TRBV6-2/TRBV6-3; j_call: TRBJ2-5; d_call: .; clone_size: .; cdr3_aa: CASRSGKGEETQYF; cdr3_nt: TGTGCCAGCAGGTCTGGAAAGGGGGAAGAGACCCAGTACTTC
v_call: TRBV2; j_call: TRBJ2-5; d_call: TRBD2; clone_size: .; cdr3_aa: CASNTEGGETQYF; cdr3_nt: TGTGCCAGCAACACAGAGGGAGGGGAGACCCAGTACTTC
v_call: TRBV20-1; j_call: TRBJ2-7; d_call: .; clone_size: .; cdr3_aa: CSASPGYEQYF; cdr3_nt: TGCAGTGCTAGCCCAGGCTACGAGCAGTACTTC
v_call: TRBV6-1; j_call: TRBJ2-5; d_call: .; clone_size: few; cdr3_aa: CASSESRETQYF; cdr3_nt: TGTGCCAGCAGTGAATCCCGTGAGACCCAGTACTTC
v_call: TRBV6-5; j_call: TRBJ2-5; d_call: .; clone_size: .; cdr3_aa: CASSYSGGRSRETQYF; cdr3_nt: TGTGCCAGCAGTTACTCGGGTGGTCGGAGTCGCGAGACCCAGTACTTC
v_call: TRBV28; j_call: TRBJ2-7; d_call: .; clone_size: many; cdr3_aa: CASRPYQGNEQYF; cdr3_nt: TGTGCCAGCAGACCATACCAGGGGAACGAGCAGTACTTC
v_call: TRBV7-9; j_call: TRBJ2-5; d_call: .; clone_size: many; cdr3_aa: CASSSGQVVETQYF; cdr3_nt: TGTGCCAGCAGCTCTGGGCAGGTCGTCGAGACCCAGTACTTC
v_call: TRBV7-6; j_call: TRBJ1-6; d_call: .; clone_size: many; cdr3_aa: CASSDTVGEVDNSPLHF; cdr3_nt: TGTGCCAGCAGCGATACTGTTGGGGAGGTCGATAATTCACCCCTCCACTTT
v_call: TRBV6-2/TRBV6-3; j_call: TRBJ2-7; d_call: TRBD1; clone_size: once; cdr3_aa: CASRQGAYYEQYF; cdr3_nt: TGTGCCAGCAGACAGGGGGCTTACTACGAGCAGTACTTC
v_call: TRBV7-2; j_call: TRBJ2-5; d_call: .; clone_size: .; cdr3_aa: CASSLLAHQETQYF; cdr3_nt: TGTGCCAGCAGCTTGTTAGCGCATCAAGAGACCCAGTACTTC
v_call: TRBV6-1; j_call: TRBJ2-5; d_call: .; clone_size: .; cdr3_aa: CASRRDPTMEETQYF; cdr3_nt: TGTGCCAGTAGAAGAGACCCGACGATGGAAGAGACCCAGTACTTC
v_call: TRBV7-9; j_call: TRBJ1-2; d_call: TRBD1; clone_size: many; cdr3_aa: CASSLSGTGVNGYTF; cdr3_nt: TGTGCCAGCAGCTTATCCGGGACAGGGGTCAATGGCTACACCTTC
v_call: TRBV4-2; j_call: TRBJ2-1; d_call: TRBD1; clone_size: many; cdr3_aa: CASSQGRTGRNEQFF; cdr3_nt: TGTGCCAGCAGCCAAGGTCGGACAGGGCGGAATGAGCAGTTCTTC
v_call: TRBV19; j_call: TRBJ1-1; d_call: .; clone_size: .; cdr3_aa: CASSARVGYTEAFF; cdr3_nt: TGTGCCAGTAGTGCCAGGGTTGGGTACACTGAAGCTTTCTTT
v_call: TRBV4-3; j_call: TRBJ2-4; d_call: .; clone_size: many; cdr3_aa: CASSQEPPGIKNIQYF; cdr3_nt: TGCGCCAGCAGCCAAGAACCCCCCGGGATCAAAAACATTCAGTACTTC
v_call: TRBV19; j_call: TRBJ2-2; d_call: TRBD1; clone_size: .; cdr3_aa: CASQGAGELFF; cdr3_nt: TGTGCCAGTCAGGGGGCCGGGGAGCTGTTTTTT
v_call: TRBV6-5; j_call: TRBJ2-5; d_call: TRBD2; clone_size: many; cdr3_aa: CASSQGLAGVETQYF; cdr3_nt: TGTGCCAGCAGCCAGGGACTAGCGGGAGTAGAGACCCAGTACTTC
v_call: TRBV19; j_call: TRBJ1-5; d_call: .; clone_size: once; cdr3_aa: CASSILGNSNQPQHF; cdr3_nt: TGTGCCAGTAGTATATTGGGTAATAGCAATCAGCCCCAGCATTTT
v_call: TRBV12-3/TRBV12-4; j_call: TRBJ2-7; d_call: .; clone_size: .; cdr3_aa: CASSSLQRQPCHF; cdr3_nt: TGTGCCAGCAGTTCTCTCCAGAGACAGCCTTGTCACTTC
v_call: TRBV7-2; j_call: TRBJ2-5; d_call: TRBD2; clone_size: many; cdr3_aa: CASSLQLAGRETQYF; cdr3_nt: TGTGCCAGCAGCTTACAACTAGCGGGTCGAGAGACCCAGTACTTC
v_call: TRBV12-3/TRBV12-4; j_call: TRBJ2-7; d_call: TRBD2; clone_size: .; cdr3_aa: CASSPRAGGAYEQYF; cdr3_nt: TGTGCCAGCAGCCCCCGAGCGGGAGGGGCCTACGAGCAGTACTTC
v_call: TRBV7-9; j_call: TRBJ2-5; d_call: .; clone_size: many; cdr3_aa: CASSLETQYF; cdr3_nt: TGTGCCAGCAGCTTGGAGACCCAGTACTTC